This entry lists 12 T cell receptor beta chains sequenced from one sample in a study of OX40 agonist ivuxolimab in advanced cancers. Sequenced by immunoSEQ multiplex PCR; TCRdb stores in-frame clones only, minus some. The data hold roughly 75,000 clones, with around 84% observed a single time. The specimen was CD4+ or CD8+ T cells sorted from blood, collected in a trial of the OX40 agonist ivuxolimab. The receptors here all came from an adult with an advanced solid tumor such as melanoma, head and neck, liver or kidney cancer.

The chain recombines TRBV5-4 with TRBJ2-7, with 14 bases identical to TRBD2. The trim removed 4 bases at V and 0 bases at J, leaving 3 bases unmatched. The CDR3 spans 16 residues. Germline V gives CDR1 SGHNT, CDR2 YYREEE (reference sequence). CDR3: CASSRGTSGSSYEQYF. The CDR3 DNA reads as TGTGCCAGCAGCCGAGGGACTAGCGGGAGCTCCTACGAGCAGTACTTC.

The chain recombines TRBV13 with TRBJ2-2; 12 bases map to TRBD2. This CDR3 has 18 residues. The germline V gene encodes CDR1 PRHDT and CDR2 FYEKMQ (reference sequence). V gave up 4 bases and J gave up 6 bases; unmatched junction bases: 12. The CDR3 DNA is TGTGCCAGCAGCTCAACGACTAGCGGGGGCGGGATCGCCGGGGAGCTGTTTTTT. This gives the protein CASSSTTSGGGIAGELFF.

The chain carries TRBV5-5 and TRBJ1-5; D not certain. Trimming pared 4 bases from V and 2 bases from J, leaving 16 bases between. Germline V gene lookup returns CDR1 SGHKS and CDR2 YYEKEE (reference sequence). This CDR3 spans 16 amino acids. CDR3 DNA: TGTGCCAGCAGCCCCACGGAGGGAATAGGCAATCAGCCCCAGCATTTT. Residues: CASSPTEGIGNQPQHF. Complete variable domain (other parts from reference TRBV5-5 and TRBJ1-5): DAGVTQSPTHLIKTRGQQVTLRCSPISGHKSVSWYQQVLGQGPQFIFQYYEKEERGRGNFPDRFSARQFPNYSSELNVNALLLGDSALYLCASSPTEGIGNQPQHFGDGTRLSIL.

V usage is TRBV6-5 and J usage is TRBJ1-2; possible D gene TRBD1, 6 bases. Trimming cost V 5 bases and J 1 base, with 11 bases left between them. Germline assignment: CDR1 MNHEY and CDR2 SVGAGI. This CDR3 spans 14 amino acids. The DNA for the CDR3 is TGTGCCAGCAGTATAGGGACACATAACTATGGCTACACCTTC. It encodes CASSIGTHNYGYTF.

The chain links TRBV30 to TRBJ2-5; TRBD2 matches at 8 bases. The CDR3 loop spans 12 amino acids. Germline-derived CDR1 and CDR2 are GTSNPN and SVGIG (reference sequence). The V segment lost 4 bases and the J segment 4 bases; nucleotides outside the gene matches: 2. This CDR3 reads CAWNGGGETQYF. Here the CDR3 DNA reads TGTGCCTGGAACGGGGGGGGAGAGACCCAGTACTTC.

The chain carries TRBV7-2 and TRBJ2-5; D gene ambiguous. Germline loops: CDR1 SGHTA, CDR2 FQGNSA. V was trimmed by 6 bases and J by 5 bases, leaving 13 bases between them. The CDR3 covers 13 residues. The chain's CDR3 is CASSKASRETQYF. CDR3 in DNA: TGTGCCAGCAGTAAGGCTAGTAGGGAGACCCAGTACTTC. Full variable domain (missing parts from reference TRBV7-2 and TRBJ2-5): GAGVSQSPSNKVTEKGKDVELRCDPISGHTALYWYRQSLGQGLEFLIYFQGNSAPDKSGLPSDRFSAERTGGSVSTLTIQRTQQEDSAVYLCASSKASRETQYFGPGTRLLVL.

J is TRBJ2-3 and V is TRBV4-1; 7 nucleotides agree with TRBD1. J gave up 3 bases and V 4 bases, and 10 bases lay outside the gene matches. The length of the CDR3 is 16 residues. Germline CDR1 reads MGHRA; CDR2 reads YSYEKL. The CDR3 sequence: CASSPVQGRGTDTQYF. The CDR3 DNA sequence: TGCGCCAGCAGCCCCGTACAGGGGAGAGGGACAGATACGCAGTATTTT.

V gene TRBV7-3 combines with J gene TRBJ1-1; D unresolved. This CDR3 comprises 14 residues. V lost 4 bases and J lost 1, with 10 bases in between. Germline assignment: CDR1 SGHTA and CDR2 FQGTGA. The DNA for the CDR3 is TGTGCCAGCAGCTCCGGACCGCCGAACACTGAAGCTTTCTTT. It is translated as CASSSGPPNTEAFF.

This clone was observed a handful of times. This chain uses TRBV6-1 with TRBJ1-1; D possibly corresponds to TRBD1 (6 bases). This CDR3 spans 12 amino acids. Germline V gene data show CDR1 as MNHNS and CDR2 as SASEGT. V was pared by 2 bases and J by 7 bases, with 8 bases between. The CDR3 sequence is CASSETGFEAFF. CDR3 coding DNA: TGTGCCAGCAGTGAAACAGGGTTTGAAGCTTTCTTT.

V is TRBV19 and J is TRBJ2-1; 9 bases are a match to TRBD2. Germline trimming cut 10 bases from V and 4 bases from J; bases unmatched to any gene: 8. Germline V gene sequence: CDR1 LNHDA, CDR2 SQIVND (reference sequence). There are 14 residues in the CDR3. CDR3 nucleotide sequence: TGTGCCACGCGAGGTAGCGGGGGTTACAATGAGCAGTTCTTC. Protein: CATRGSGGYNEQFF.

J is TRBJ2-1 and V is TRBV5-1; TRBD2 aligns across 8 bases. The CDR3 is 14 residues long. J lost 7 bases, V lost 7 bases, and 10 bases had no gene match. In germline, CDR1 is SGHRS, CDR2 YFSETQ. CDR3 loop: CASSSGGPLNEQFF. The CDR3 nucleotides are TGCGCCAGCTCCTCGGGAGGGCCGTTAAATGAGCAGTTCTTC.

A single count supports this clone. V and J are TRBV5-1 and TRBJ2-3; 13 nucleotides align to TRBD2. Germline CDR1 SGHRS, CDR2 YFSETQ. With 5 bases clipped from V and 4 bases from J, the junction kept 4 bases outside the gene matches. The CDR3 consists of 15 residues. CDR3 in DNA: TGCGCCAGCAGGAGGACTAGCGGGAGCCCAGATACGCAGTATTTT. It yields the protein CASRRTSGSPDTQYF.